This is a list of T cell receptor beta chains from one sample in a study of T cell repertoires in cytomegalovirus infection. TCRdb itself ran the reads through MiXCR, one entry per CDR3 protein. This table holds 150,000 to 200,000 distinct CDR3 sequences, more than 9% found once. The source material was PBMCs. Source of these receptors: a human donor in good health (CMV status not recorded). Some clones in this sample may be carry-over from other donors' samples. CDR3s include the opening cysteine and the closing phenylalanine or tryptophan. Each record gives: clone size, J gene, D gene, V gene, CDR3 protein, CDR3 DNA. D genes are given only for firm matches. The listing skips clone size in some rows; elsewhere it reads once, few, many or a size class.

.,TRBJ2-1,TRBD2,TRBV18,CASSPWIAGEREQFF,TGTGCCAGCTCACCGTGGATAGCGGGAGAGCGGGAGCAGTTCTTC
.,TRBJ1-2,.,TRBV30,CAWWKGNYGYTF,TGTGCCTGGTGGAAGGGAAACTATGGCTACACCTTC
many,TRBJ2-1,TRBD2,TRBV12-3/TRBV12-4,CASSSLAGSSYNEQFF,TGTGCCAGCAGTTCCTTAGCGGGGAGTTCCTACAATGAGCAGTTCTTC
many,TRBJ1-6,.,TRBV19,CASSIVRNSPLHF,TGTGCCAGTAGTATCGTACGGAATTCACCCCTCCACTTT
many,TRBJ1-2,.,TRBV28,CASSLSWTSGYTF,TGTGCCAGCAGTTTATCCTGGACGAGTGGCTACACCTTC
.,TRBJ2-2,TRBD1,TRBV12-3/TRBV12-4,CASSLGGTGNTGELFF,TGTGCCAGCAGTTTAGGTGGGACAGGGAACACCGGGGAGCTGTTTTTT
many,TRBJ1-1,.,TRBV6-2/TRBV6-3,CASSITLPVRTEAFF,TGTGCCAGCAGTATCACCCTCCCGGTCAGGACTGAAGCTTTCTTT
many,TRBJ1-2,.,TRBV28,CASSFSQQGQANYGYTF,TGTGCCAGCAGTTTCTCACAACAGGGACAAGCTAACTATGGCTACACCTTC
many,TRBJ2-1,.,TRBV7-2,CASSFIGNNEQFF,TGTGCCAGCAGCTTCATTGGGAACAATGAGCAGTTCTTC
.,TRBJ2-1,.,TRBV6-2/TRBV6-3,CASSHPPHEQFF,TGTGCCAGCAGCCACCCTCCTCATGAGCAGTTCTTC
many,TRBJ2-5,.,TRBV7-2,CASSNRTRLETQYF,TGTGCCAGCAGCAATAGGACGCGGCTAGAGACCCAGTACTTC
many,TRBJ2-5,.,TRBV7-2,CASSLDSKETQYF,TGTGCCAGCAGCTTAGACAGTAAAGAGACCCAGTACTTC
many,TRBJ2-7,.,TRBV6-2/TRBV6-3,CASSGGITYEQYF,TGTGCCAGCTCTGGGGGGATCACCTACGAGCAGTACTTC
few,TRBJ2-5,TRBD1,TRBV5-1,CASSVGQGKGETQYF,TGCGCCAGCAGCGTCGGACAGGGTAAAGGGGAGACCCAGTACTTC
many,TRBJ1-5,.,TRBV7-9,CASSPQDSNQPQHF,TGTGCCAGCAGCCCACAGGATAGCAATCAGCCCCAGCATTTT
.,TRBJ2-3,TRBD2,TRBV12-3/TRBV12-4,CASSLLTSGGATDTQYF,TGTGCCAGCAGTTTATTAACTAGCGGGGGGGCTACAGATACGCAGTATTTT
many,TRBJ2-7,.,TRBV20-1,CSAPDSYEQYF,TGCAGTGCCCCGGACAGTTACGAGCAGTACTTC
.,TRBJ1-2,.,TRBV10-2,CASSESFGAGYTF,TGCGCCAGCAGTGAGTCTTTTGGGGCCGGCTACACCTTC
many,TRBJ2-7,TRBD1,TRBV12-3/TRBV12-4,CASSFGTGYEQYF,TGTGCCAGCAGCTTCGGGACAGGGTACGAGCAGTACTTC
.,TRBJ1-1,.,TRBV7-9,CASSLKGAGRHTEAFF,TGTGCCAGCAGCTTAAAGGGTGCAGGGAGGCACACTGAAGCTTTCTTT
many,TRBJ2-7,TRBD2,TRBV7-2,CASSLRGGANYEQYF,TGTGCCAGCAGCTTACGGGGGGGGGCGAACTACGAGCAGTACTTC
many,TRBJ2-1,TRBD2,TRBV6-2/TRBV6-3,CASSPTSGRVGSYNEQFF,TGTGCCAGCAGTCCGACTAGCGGGAGAGTCGGCTCCTACAATGAGCAGTTCTTC
many,TRBJ1-1,TRBD1,TRBV28,CASSLGQGAMNTEAFF,TGTGCCAGCAGTTTAGGACAGGGGGCCATGAACACTGAAGCTTTCTTT
many,TRBJ1-1,TRBD1,TRBV7-2,CASSPGPTGDTEAFF,TGTGCCAGCAGCCCTGGGCCGACAGGGGACACTGAAGCTTTCTTT
many,TRBJ2-6,TRBD1,TRBV12-3/TRBV12-4,CASSLGQGFLTGANVLTF,TGTGCCAGCAGTTTAGGACAGGGGTTCCTGACTGGGGCCAACGTCCTGACTTTC
.,TRBJ2-3,.,TRBV5-4,CASSLGPETSTDTQYF,TGTGCCAGCAGCTTGGGTCCGGAGACTAGCACAGATACGCAGTATTTT
few,TRBJ1-1,.,TRBV6-2/TRBV6-3,CASSYSIQGNTEAFF,TGTGCCAGCAGTTACTCGATTCAGGGGAACACTGAAGCTTTCTTT
many,TRBJ2-6,.,TRBV6-1,CASTPRGGVLLGANVLTF,TGTGCCAGCACACCGAGGGGGGGCGTCCTTTTAGGGGCCAACGTCCTGACTTTC
many,TRBJ2-7,TRBD2,TRBV6-2/TRBV6-3,CASSPSRTSGSEQYF,TGTGCCAGCAGCCCAAGTCGGACTAGCGGGAGCGAGCAGTACTTC
few,TRBJ2-1,TRBD2,TRBV3-1,CASSPRGRQREGRYEQFF,TGTGCCAGCAGCCCTCGAGGGCGCCAGCGGGAGGGCCGTTATGAGCAGTTCTTC
many,TRBJ2-2,.,TRBV7-2,CASSHGGELFF,TGTGCCAGCAGCCACGGGGGGGAGCTGTTTTTT
.,TRBJ2-1,.,TRBV4-3,CASSQGETEYNEQFF,TGCGCCAGCAGCCAAGGCGAGACAGAATACAATGAGCAGTTCTTC
.,TRBJ2-5,.,TRBV2,CASSAGSGETQYF,TGTGCCAGCAGTGCGGGCTCCGGAGAGACCCAGTACTTC
.,TRBJ2-7,.,TRBV4-1,CASSQQVAYEQYF,TGCGCCAGCAGCCAGCAGGTGGCCTACGAGCAGTACTTC
many,TRBJ2-5,TRBD2,TRBV14,CASSQVRASGQETQYF,TGTGCCAGCAGCCAAGTTCGCGCTAGCGGACAAGAGACCCAGTACTTC
.,TRBJ2-7,TRBD2,TRBV10-3,CAISESGRVLYF,TGTGCCATCAGTGAGTCAGGGAGGGTACTGTACTTC
many,TRBJ2-3,TRBD2,TRBV28,CASSLSGSLAGPTDTQYF,TGTGCCAGCAGTTTATCCGGGTCGCTAGCGGGCCCCACAGATACGCAGTATTTT
many,TRBJ1-1,.,TRBV7-2,CASSLDSWQHHTEAFF,TGTGCCAGCAGCTTAGATAGCTGGCAGCACCACACTGAAGCTTTCTTT
many,TRBJ2-3,TRBD2,TRBV11-2,CASSPRLAGDTQYF,TGTGCCAGCAGCCCCCGACTAGCTGGGGATACGCAGTATTTT
many,TRBJ2-5,.,TRBV7-2,CASSFNGNQETQYF,TGTGCCAGCAGCTTTAACGGCAACCAAGAGACCCAGTACTTC
.,TRBJ2-7,.,TRBV7-9,CASSLVAALSYEQYF,TGTGCCAGCAGCTTAGTGGCCGCGCTCTCCTACGAGCAGTACTTC
many,TRBJ1-1,.,TRBV7-8,CASSRAGVGNTEAFF,TGTGCCAGCAGCAGAGCAGGGGTAGGAAACACTGAAGCTTTCTTT
few,TRBJ1-5,.,TRBV20-1,CSVDRGNQPQHF,TGCAGTGTCGATAGGGGCAATCAGCCCCAGCATTTT
few,TRBJ1-1,.,TRBV19,CVTREKSTVAGLNTEAFF,TGTGTTACAAGAGAGAAAAGTACTGTAGCAGGACTGAACACTGAAGCTTTCTTT
few,TRBJ2-1,TRBD1,TRBV12-3/TRBV12-4,CASSGQGSGQFF,TGTGCCAGCAGCGGACAGGGGTCTGGGCAGTTCTTC
few,TRBJ2-7,.,TRBV30,CAWAGLQGIYEQYF,TGTGCCTGGGCCGGCCTTCAGGGGATCTACGAGCAGTACTTC
many,TRBJ1-5,.,TRBV7-2,CASSLNPGFQPQHF,TGTGCCAGCAGCTTAAATCCAGGGTTTCAGCCCCAGCATTTT
.,TRBJ1-1,.,TRBV12-3/TRBV12-4,CASTPRSNTEAFF,TGTGCCAGCACCCCCCGGTCGAACACTGAAGCTTTCTTT